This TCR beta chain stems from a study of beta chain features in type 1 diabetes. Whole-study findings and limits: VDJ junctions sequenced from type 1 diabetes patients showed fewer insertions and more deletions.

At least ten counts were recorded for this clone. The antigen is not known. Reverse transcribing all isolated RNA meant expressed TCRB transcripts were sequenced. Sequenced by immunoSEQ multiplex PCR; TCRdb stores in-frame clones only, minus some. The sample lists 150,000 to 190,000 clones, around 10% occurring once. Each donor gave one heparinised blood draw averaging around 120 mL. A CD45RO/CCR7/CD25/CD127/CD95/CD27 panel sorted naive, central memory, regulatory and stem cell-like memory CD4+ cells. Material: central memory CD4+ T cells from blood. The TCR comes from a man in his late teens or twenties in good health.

The CDR3 region is CASSQLDMIAYNEQFF. The CDR3 DNA reads as TGCGCCAGCAGCCAGTTAGACATGATAGCCTACAATGAGCAGTTCTTC. V gene TRBV4-3 combines with J gene TRBJ2-1; no reliable D call. CDR1 LGHNA and CDR2 YSLEER come from the germline V gene. The V gene lost 3 bases and the J gene lost 2 bases, with 14 bases spanning the gap. The CDR3 is made up of 16 amino acids.